These 17 T cell receptor beta chains were sequenced from one sample in a study of CD8+CD57+ T cells in acquired aplastic anemia. An expansion of CD8+CD57+ cells by flow cytometry had been shown in patients chosen for sequencing. Genomic DNA provided the template from which TCR beta VDJ and CDR3 profiles were obtained. TCRdb re-called the reads with MiXCR, one entry per CDR3 protein. This table holds about 250,000 distinct CDR3 sequences, approximately 50% found once. The sample comprised sorted CD4+, CD8+, or CD8+CD57+ T cells (not recorded which) from PBMCs. The receptor set was obtained from a human donor with aplastic anemia.

In this sample, this clonotype turned up many times. CDR3 sequence: CASSERYQPQHF. CDR3 sequence (DNA): TGTGCCAGCAGCGAGAGATATCAGCCCCAGCATTTT. This chain connects TRBV5-5 to TRBJ1-5; D unclear. The germline gives CDR1 SGHKS, CDR2 YYEKEE (reference sequence). The CDR3 has 12 residues. The V gene lost 4 bases and the J gene lost 5 bases, with 7 bases spanning the gap.

This clonotype is a singleton in its sample. This chain uses TRBV10-1 with TRBJ1-2; D remains unclear. This CDR3 has 13 amino acids. Trimming shortened V by 7 bases and J by 0 bases, and 9 bases separated the two germline ends. Germline CDR1 is WNHNN and CDR2 is SYGVQD (reference sequence). CDR3 sequence reads: CASTPSPNYGYTF. The CDR3 DNA follows: TGCGCCAGCACCCCCTCCCCTAACTATGGCTACACCTTC.

In this sample, this clonotype turned up many times. The chain joins TRBV5-1 to TRBJ1-6; D is possibly TRBD1 (6 bases). V lost 4 bases, J lost 7 bases, and 15 bases lay in between. There are 15 residues in the CDR3. Germline V gene data show CDR1 as SGHRS and CDR2 as YFSETQ. The CDR3 region is CASSPWTAPNSPLHF. CDR3 in DNA: TGCGCCAGCAGCCCCTGGACAGCACCAAATTCACCCCTCCACTTT.

The genes are TRBV29-1 and TRBJ2-1; D not resolved. Trimming removed 6 bases at V and 0 bases at J, with 6 bases between. The CDR3 extends over 12 amino acids. CDR1 is SQVTM, CDR2 ANQGSEA, per germline. The CDR3 region is CSVTPSYNEQFF. DNA of the CDR3: TGCAGCGTCACCCCCTCCTACAATGAGCAGTTCTTC.

V usage is TRBV12-3 or TRBV12-4 and J usage is TRBJ2-7, with TRBD1 identical over 7 bases. The CDR3 length is 16 residues. V gave up 4 bases and J gave up 3 bases; unmatched junction bases: 12. CDR3 nucleotide sequence: TGTGCCAGCAGTTCCCCCCGGGACAGCGCTAGCTACGAGCAGTACTTC. Residues: CASSSPRDSASYEQYF.

This clonotype was seen only a few times. The CDR3 sequence: CASSLGQVARSEQYF. Written as DNA, the CDR3 is TGTGCCAGCAGCCTAGGACAGGTCGCACGGTCAGAGCAGTACTTC. This chain links TRBV27 with TRBJ2-7, with 7 bases identical to TRBD1. The germline V gene has CDR1 MNHEY and CDR2 SMNVEV (reference sequence). This CDR3 has 15 residues. V trimming: 6 bases; J trimming: 7 bases; junction bases outside the gene matches: 15.

The chain recombines TRBV5-1 with TRBJ1-2, with a possible D match to TRBD1 (5 bases). This CDR3 comprises 12 residues. Trimming left V 4 bases short and J 12 bases short, with 16 bases between. Per the germline V gene, CDR1 is SGHRS and CDR2 is YFSETQ. In nucleotides, the CDR3 is TGCGCCAGCAGCGCTCCTAGGGACCGCAACACCTTC. Amino acid sequence: CASSAPRDRNTF.

The chain links TRBV9 to TRBJ2-6, with 7 bases fitting TRBD2. J was trimmed by 0 bases and V by 0 bases; bases with no gene match: 3. The CDR3 runs to 17 residues. CDR1 and CDR2 (germline): SGDLS, YYNGEE. The CDR3 DNA reads as TGTGCCAGCAGCGTAGCCGGGGGGAGCTCTGGGGCCAACGTCCTGACTTTC. Encoded protein: CASSVAGGSSGANVLTF. The whole variable domain, remainder taken from reference TRBV9 and TRBJ2-6, is DSGVTQTPKHLITATGQRVTLRCSPRSGDLSVYWYQQSLDQGLQFLIQYYNGEERAKGNILERFSAQQFPDLHSELNLSSLELGDSALYFCASSVAGGSSGANVLTFGAGSRLTVL.

V usage is TRBV2 and J usage is TRBJ2-7; maybe TRBD1 (6 bases). V lost 6 bases and J lost 2, with 14 bases in between. The V gene's germline CDR1 is SNHLY and CDR2 FYNNEI. CDR3 length: 14 residues. The CDR3 DNA sequence: TGTGCCAGCAGCTTAGACAGGACAGCCTACGAGCAGTACTTC. It encodes CASSLDRTAYEQYF.

Worth noting for this clonotype: It may be a read error: a sequence one base away is much more abundant. This chain joins TRBV5-1 and TRBJ2-7, with 8 positions matching TRBD1. The CDR3 covers 15 residues. V lost 1 base, J lost 7 bases, and 10 bases stayed unmatched. Germline V gene lookup returns CDR1 SGHRS and CDR2 YFSETQ. The DNA for the CDR3 is TGCGCCAGCAGCTTGAAGGACAGGGCATTCTATGAGCAGTACTTC. This gives the protein CASSLKDRAFYEQYF. Filled out from reference TRBV5-1 and TRBJ2-7, the complete variable domain reads KAGVTQTPRYLIKTRGQQVTLSCSPISGHRSVSWYQQTPGQGLQFLFEYFSETQRNKGNFPGRFSGRQFSNSRSEMNVSTLELGDSALYLCASSLKDRAFYEQYFGPGTRLTVT.

This chain connects TRBV7-9 to TRBJ2-7, with TRBD1 matching over 11 bases. CDR3 size: 14 residues. Germline V CDR1 and CDR2: SEHNR, FQNEAQ (reference sequence). After removal of 4 bases from V and 7 bases from J, the junction contained 6 bases not matched to a gene. The CDR3 region has the DNA TGTGCCAGCAGCTCCGCCGGGACAGGGGGTGAGCAGTACTTC. This codes for CASSSAGTGGEQYF.

This clonotype was recorded at least ten times. V usage is TRBV7-9 and J usage is TRBJ1-4; a possible D gene is TRBD1 (6 bases). CDR3 length equals 15 residues. The V end was cut by 5 bases, the J end by 8 bases, with 18 bases between. From germline, CDR1 is SEHNR and CDR2 FQNEAQ (reference sequence). This chain's CDR3 is CASSPPGGGGEKLFF. Written as DNA, the CDR3 is TGTGCCAGCAGCCCCCCGGGCGGGGGCGGAGAAAAACTGTTTTTT.

There are many counts of this clonotype. The chain carries TRBV15 and TRBJ1-5; D might be TRBD1 (5 bases). The CDR3 loop spans 17 amino acids. Germline CDR1 LNHNV, CDR2 YYDKDF (reference sequence). V lost 0 bases, J lost 1 base, and 13 bases lay in between. CDR3 sequence (DNA): TGTGCCACCAGCAGAGAGTCTTCCTGGGGGAGCAATCAGCCCCAGCATTTT. Its translation: CATSRESSWGSNQPQHF.

The rearrangement joins TRBV19 to TRBJ1-5; D may be TRBD1 (6 bases). Germline V lookup: CDR1 LNHDA, CDR2 SQIVND (reference sequence). With 7 bases removed from V and 0 bases from J, the gap between germline ends came to 16 bases. The CDR3 loop spans 16 amino acids. The CDR3 DNA sequence: TGTGCCAGTATGGTAACAGGGCAGGGTAGCAATCAGCCCCAGCATTTT. Its translation is CASMVTGQGSNQPQHF.

The chain has TRBV25-1 and TRBJ2-3; TRBD2 agrees at 10 bases. Germline CDR1 is MGHDK and CDR2 is SYGVNS. Trimming cost V 6 bases and J 2 bases; bases outside gene matches: 8. This CDR3 contains 16 residues. DNA for the CDR3: TGTGCCAGCAGGGGCGAGCTAGCGGGGGACACAGATACGCAGTATTTT. This codes for CASRGELAGDTDTQYF.

As DNA, the CDR3 is TGTGCCAGTAGTATAGCTGTGGCCAGGGGGGAGACCCAGTACTTC. This sequence encodes CASSIAVARGETQYF. The gene calls are TRBV19 and TRBJ2-5; the match to TRBD1 covers 7 bases. The ends lost 1 base at V and 5 bases at J; junction bases unmatched: 7. Looked up from germline, CDR1 is LNHDA and CDR2 is SQIVND (reference sequence). This CDR3 has 15 amino acids.

Comments on this clonotype: A much larger clone is a single base away; this may be a read error. The chain employs TRBV7-2 and TRBJ2-3; a weak D match, TRBD2 (5 bases). Between the trimmed V and J ends, which lost 2 bases and 2 bases, there was a span of 23 bases. The CDR3 runs to 19 residues. Germline assignment: CDR1 SGHTA and CDR2 FQGNSA. For the CDR3, the DNA is TGTGCCAGCAGCTTAATGTTGAGGGAACCGGAAAACTCCACAGATACGCAGTATTTT. It codes for CASSLMLREPENSTDTQYF.